Below are 13 T cell receptor beta chains sequenced from a single sample in a study of neurological immune-mediated disorders. From the 5' RACE reads, TCRdb called clonotypes with MiXCR, one entry per CDR3 protein. The sample gives more than 40,000 distinct CDR3 sequences, roughly 3.2% of which show up once; roughly 16% is in the top ten. Sequencing was performed on PBMCs. Receptors were obtained from a woman between 45 and 60 years old with multiple sclerosis.

This clonotype was recorded at least ten times. The V gene is TRBV10-3, the J gene TRBJ1-1; D uncertain. Deletions cut 0 bases from V and 5 bases from J, with 16 bases between. CDR1 is ENHRY, CDR2 SYGVKD, per germline. The CDR3 extends over 16 amino acids. Here the CDR3 reads CAISESMPGSGTEAFF. Here the CDR3 DNA reads TGTGCCATCAGTGAGTCGATGCCGGGGTCTGGAACTGAAGCTTTCTTT.

Ten or more counts support this clonotype. The genes are TRBV7-2 and TRBJ2-2; 9 nucleotides line up with TRBD1. CDR3 length equals 14 residues. Germline loops: CDR1 SGHTA, CDR2 FQGNSA. Trimming removed 5 bases from V and 6 bases from J; junction bases left unmatched: 4. In DNA, the CDR3 is TGTGCCAGCAGCACGCGACAGGGGGCCGGGGAGCTGTTTTTT. It encodes CASSTRQGAGELFF. The full variable domain, completed using reference TRBV7-2 and TRBJ2-2, is GAGVSQSPSNKVTEKGKDVELRCDPISGHTALYWYRQSLGQGLEFLIYFQGNSAPDKSGLPSDRFSAERTGGSVSTLTIQRTQQEDSAVYLCASSTRQGAGELFFGEGSRLTVL.

This clonotype has ten or more counts. The chain couples TRBV14 to TRBJ2-5; D is ambiguous. The length of the CDR3 is 15 residues. The germline CDR1 and CDR2 sequences are SGHDN and FVKESK. V was shortened by 3 bases and J by 5 bases, with 16 bases between the two germline ends. CDR3 bases: TGTGCCAGCAGCCACCTACGGGCCTCTCGGGAGACCCAGTACTTC. Amino acid sequence: CASSHLRASRETQYF.

This clonotype was seen repeatedly, ten times or more. Written as DNA, the CDR3 is TGTGCCAGCAGCCAGGGGGTTAGCACAGATACGCAGTATTTT. As protein: CASSQGVSTDTQYF. The chain combines TRBV7-7 with TRBJ2-3; 7 bases align to TRBD1. The V segment lost 5 bases and the J segment 0 bases; nucleotides outside the gene matches: 2. CDR3 length: 14 residues. Germline CDR1 is SSHAT and CDR2 is FNYEAQ (reference sequence). Filled out from reference TRBV7-7 and TRBJ2-3, the complete variable domain reads GAGVSQSPRYKVTKRGQDVTLRCDPISSHATLYWYQQALGQGPEFLTYFNYEAQPDKSGLPSDRFSAERPEGSISTLTIQRTEQRDSAMYRCASSQGVSTDTQYFGPGTRLTVL.

This clonotype appeared many times. V usage is TRBV20-1 and J usage is TRBJ2-1; 11 bases are shared with TRBD2. The CDR3 sequence is 14 residues long. CDR1 and CDR2 (germline): DFQATT, SNEGSKA (reference sequence). The trim removed 7 bases at V and 9 bases at J, leaving 11 bases unmatched. Written as DNA, the CDR3 is TGCAGTGTTGATACTAGCGGGAGAGTGCCTGAGCAGTTCTTC. Translating it yields CSVDTSGRVPEQFF.

This clonotype was recorded many times. The rearrangement links TRBV12-3 or TRBV12-4 to TRBJ1-3; D uncertain. V lost 1 base, J lost 5 bases, and 3 bases lay in between. This CDR3 contains 12 residues. The CDR3, as DNA: TGTGCCAGCAGTTTAGGACGAAACACCATATATTTT. This sequence encodes CASSLGRNTIYF.

There are many counts of this clonotype. The V and J genes are TRBV27 and TRBJ2-2; D unresolved. V gave up 2 bases and J gave up 6 bases, with 4 bases separating them. This CDR3 is built from 12 residues. Germline CDR1 reads MNHEY; CDR2 reads SMNVEV (reference sequence). In nucleotides, the CDR3 is TGTGCCAGCAGTTTAATCCCCGGGGAGCTGTTTTTT. It is translated as CASSLIPGELFF.

At least ten counts were recorded for this clonotype. The chain has TRBV5-1 and TRBJ1-5; D is ambiguous. Germline V lookup: CDR1 SGHRS, CDR2 YFSETQ. Trimming took 0 bases from V and 6 from J, leaving 13 bases between them. This CDR3 is 15 amino acids long. CDR3 DNA: TGCGCCAGCAGCTTGGTACCTTCCGAAGGTCAGCCCCAGCATTTT. Encoded protein: CASSLVPSEGQPQHF.

This clonotype showed up just a few times. Being one base from a much bigger clone, this may be a read error. The genes are TRBV6-1 and TRBJ2-1, with TRBD2 as a possible D gene (6 bases). Trimming took 4 bases from V and 3 from J, leaving 19 bases between them. This CDR3 comprises 17 residues. Germline V gene sequence: CDR1 MNHNS, CDR2 SASEGT. CDR3 nucleotides: TGTGCCAGCAGTGTACGAGGAGGGGCGAGCTACTACAATGAGCAGTTCTTC. As protein: CASSVRGGASYYNEQFF.

This clonotype was observed many times. The chain joins TRBV20-1 to TRBJ2-3; maybe TRBD2 (6 bases). The CDR3 is 16 residues long. Germline values: CDR1 DFQATT, CDR2 SNEGSKA (reference sequence). Between the trimmed V and J ends, which lost 0 bases and 1 base, there was a span of 14 bases. CDR3 sequence reads: CSARDLRASGTDTQYF. CDR3 coding DNA: TGCAGTGCTAGAGATCTACGGGCTAGCGGCACAGATACGCAGTATTTT.

This clonotype occurred many times. V usage is TRBV5-6 and J usage is TRBJ2-1; 9 bases are a match to TRBD2. The V gene's germline CDR1 is SGHDT and CDR2 YYEEEE. The V and J ends lost 1 base and 5 bases, in that order; junction bases with no gene match: 7. This CDR3 is built from 16 residues. In DNA, the CDR3 is TGTGCCAGCAGCTTGCCCCTAGCGGGAAGCCACAATGAGCAGTTCTTC. Protein sequence: CASSLPLAGSHNEQFF. The complete variable domain, with remaining parts taken from reference TRBV5-6 and TRBJ2-1, reads DAGVTQSPTHLIKTRGQQVTLRCSPKSGHDTVSWYQQALGQGPQFIFQYYEEEERQRGNFPDRFSGHQFPNYSSELNVNALLLGDSALYLCASSLPLAGSHNEQFFGPGTRLTVL.

This clonotype was observed many times. The chain links TRBV7-2 to TRBJ2-3; 7 nucleotides agree with TRBD2. This CDR3 comprises 15 residues. CDR1 and CDR2 from the germline V gene are SGHTA and FQGNSA. The trim removed 0 bases at V and 2 bases at J, leaving 2 bases unmatched. The CDR3 spells CASSLAGGITDTQYF. As DNA, the CDR3 is TGTGCCAGCAGCTTAGCGGGGGGGATCACAGATACGCAGTATTTT.

This clonotype was detected many times. The gene calls are TRBV5-1 and TRBJ1-4; D not resolved. This CDR3 region has 14 residues. Germline values: CDR1 SGHRS, CDR2 YFSETQ. Trimming removed 0 bases from V and 8 bases from J, with 11 bases in between. The CDR3 sequence: CASSLASAEEKLFF. The CDR3 DNA reads as TGCGCCAGCAGCTTGGCATCGGCCGAGGAAAAACTGTTTTTT.